This T cell receptor beta chain was identified in a study of T cell responses to AZD1222 COVID-19 vaccine. Profiled with immunoSEQ multiplex PCR; TCRdb holds only in-frame clones, not every one. This sample has 80,000 or so clones, with roughly four fifths found just once. The CDR3 has 16 amino acids. Trimming took 5 bases from V and 6 from J; bases not matched to a gene: 10. The germline V gene has CDR1 LNHDA and CDR2 SQIVND (reference sequence). The chain couples TRBV19 to TRBJ2-3; 11 bases align to TRBD2. The sequence derives from an adult in good health. The source was peripheral blood, collected on day 0 of AZD1222 vaccination. The CDR3: CASSEGLAGGVDTQYF. The DNA for the CDR3 is TGTGCCAGTAGTGAGGGGCTAGCGGGGGGCGTGGATACGCAGTATTTT.